This T cell receptor (beta chain) appears in the sequencing data of a study of T cell changes during pregnancy in multiple sclerosis. Produced via immunoSEQ multiplex PCR; TCRdb's table is partial and in-frame only. This table has around 56,000 clones, roughly nine tenths appearing once. This CDR3 has 13 amino acids. CDR1 and CDR2 (germline): MNHEY, SVGAGI. Germline trimming cut 6 bases from V and 5 bases from J; bases unmatched to any gene: 5. The clonotype comes from a female donor with multiple sclerosis, enrolled in a pregnancy study. The material sequenced was CD4+ T cells from peripheral blood mononuclear cells, taken in the third trimester of pregnancy. V gene TRBV6-5 combines with J gene TRBJ1-1; TRBD1 agrees at 8 bases. DNA of the CDR3: TGTGCCAGCAGCCTACAGGGGGAGACTGAAGCTTTCTTT. Its protein is CASSLQGETEAFF.